The text below deals with one TCR beta chain. It lacks a known antigen. One base away there is no much larger clone; base qualities are not given. Receptor amplification or capture employed 5' RACE. TCRdb shows the sequencer as NextSeq 500. In the TCR library protocol, a unique molecular identifier was attached to each TCR cDNA molecule so that PCR and sequencing errors could be corrected. From the authors' description of their analysis: TCR identification, UMI-based error correction and CDR3 extraction were all carried out with Decombinator tools. Expanded TCRs were defined as those above a frequency of 2 per 1,000, corresponding to the top 1% of the tumor frequency distribution. Renyi diversity was calculated using the R vegan package after each repertoire was subsampled 100 times to 5,000 TCRs. CDR3 similarity networks were constructed using string-kernel similarity of amino acid triplets, with links drawn between CDR3s whose pairwise similarity was above 0.82. TCRdb trimmed public reads at Q25 via fastp, called clones via MiXCR and kept in-frame beta chains. One record per CDR3 amino acid sequence lists the most common genes and DNA. The V and J calls shown here were made by TCRdb, not taken from the authors' results. The sample table contains over 95,000 distinct CDR3 sequences; only one count was recorded for 10% to 13% of them. 20% to 25% of the sample goes to the ten largest clones.

Taken with the paper, the label for time point translates to: blood at routine non-recurrence follow-up after resection. For TCR sequencing, whole RNA was extracted from tumor and nontumor lung tissue, or from cryopreserved PBMC samples, and no cell sorting was done. Only patients for whom sufficient RNA was available from at least two tumor regions were selected for TCR sequencing. This specimen belongs to a study of spatial heterogeneity in lung cancer (dated by TCRdb to about 2019). Regarding the research as a whole: The donors were about 65 patients from the lung TRACERx cohort who had early-stage, untreated non-small cell lung cancer. Follow-up PBMC samples were sequenced whenever the samples were available, and the median time to follow-up was around two years after resection. Beta-chain transcripts were consistently detected in greater numbers than alpha-chain transcripts, which likely reflects a higher abundance of beta-chain transcripts. In the raw uncorrected reads, each unique combination of TCR and UMI appeared more than ten times on average. In non-small cell lung cancer, the study made a quantitative comparison of TCR alpha and beta repertoires among multiple tumor regions, matched nontumor lung and blood. Nonsynonymous mutation counts, determined by whole-exome sequencing of tumor tissue, were related to TCR repertoire features. At surgery, around 200 tumor regions, fewer than 85 matched nontumor lung samples and some 54 PBMC samples were TCR-sequenced for both alpha and beta chains. Study-wide conclusions, independent of this receptor: Confirming at a functional level the hypothesis that regional TCRs recognize regional mutations was considered to require additional single-cell paired TCR alpha and beta sequencing. Ubiquitous expanded tumor TCRs were found in blood more often at tumor resection than at routine follow-up. Only around 14 patients were included in the comparisons of baseline and follow-up blood repertoires.

A distance of 10 bases separates the germline ends of V and J, which lose 3 bases and 4 bases respectively. The germline V gene yields KGHSH for CDR1 and LQKENI for CDR2. Reading from cysteine to phenylalanine, the CDR3 counts 14 amino acids. CDR3 DNA is the only sequence kept; it has 42 bases, read in frame from the first base. The receptor was derived from a female donor with early-stage non-small cell lung cancer. Here the sequenced sample was PBMCs, taken at follow-up. The sequence joins TRBV18 to TRBJ2-4; a weak D assignment points to TRBD2 (5 bases agree). The CDR3 region reads CASSPQAEKNIQYF. In nucleotides, the sequence is TGTGCCAGCTCACCCCAAGCGGAAAAAAACATTCAGTACTTC. Extended through the reference TRBV18 and TRBJ2-4 proteins, this CDR3 yields the full variable domain: NAGVMQNPRHLVRRRGQEARLRCSPMKGHSHVYWYRQLPEEGLKFMVYLQKENIIDESGMPKERFSAEFPKEGPSILRIQQVVRGDSAAYFCASSPQAEKNIQYFGAGTRLSVL.